One sample yielded the 30 T cell receptor beta chains listed below, sequenced in a study of T-cell reconstitution after alpha-beta-depleted transplantation in children. Preparation of the TCRbeta library involved a method that used unique molecular identifiers. TCRdb re-called the PCR reads with MiXCR, one entry per CDR3 protein. Counted here are a few hundred thousand distinct CDR3 sequences, roughly 30% occurring once; the ten biggest clones make up 30% to 40%. This specimen consisted of PBMCs, obtained before TCRalphabeta/CD19-depleted stem cell transplant. The receptors stem from a boy under three years old with Wiskott-Aldrich syndrome, due to receive a stem cell transplant.

This clonotype has a handful of counts. The CDR3 loop is CASSYSGGTNNEQFF. The CDR3 DNA reads as TGTGCCAGCAGTTACTCTGGGGGAACCAACAATGAGCAGTTCTTC. V and J are TRBV6-5 and TRBJ2-1; D may be TRBD1 or TRBD2 (5 bases each). Trimming removed 0 bases from V and 5 bases from J, with 11 bases in between. Germline CDR1 MNHEY, CDR2 SVGAGI. The CDR3 length is 15 residues.

The genes are TRBV9 and TRBJ2-1; D uncertain. V lost 4 bases and J 6 bases, leaving 14 bases between the germline ends. The CDR3 sequence is 14 residues long. Per germline, CDR1 SGDLS and CDR2 YYNGEE. Written as DNA, the CDR3 is TGTGCCAGCAGCCCAATCCAGAAGGGCAATGAGCAGTTCTTC. Protein sequence: CASSPIQKGNEQFF.

There are a few counts of this clonotype. V is TRBV5-6 and J is TRBJ2-1; TRBD2 aligns across 13 bases. From germline, CDR1 is SGHDT and CDR2 YYEEEE. V lost 5 bases, J lost 5 bases, and 10 bases stayed unmatched. CDR3 length: 17 residues. The CDR3 loop is CASRGTSGIGPNNEQFF. CDR3 sequence (DNA): TGTGCCAGCAGGGGGACTAGCGGGATAGGGCCTAACAATGAGCAGTTCTTC. The full variable domain, in which reference TRBV5-6 and TRBJ2-1 provide the parts outside the CDR3, is DAGVTQSPTHLIKTRGQQVTLRCSPKSGHDTVSWYQQALGQGPQFIFQYYEEEERQRGNFPDRFSGHQFPNYSSELNVNALLLGDSALYLCASRGTSGIGPNNEQFFGPGTRLTVL.

The J gene is TRBJ2-7, the V gene TRBV20-1; D may be TRBD2 (7 bases). From germline, CDR1 is DFQATT and CDR2 SNEGSKA (reference sequence). The CDR3 spans 14 residues. V dropped 5 bases and J dropped 2 bases, with 16 bases sitting between them. This CDR3 is CSASRGRRPYEQYF. CDR3 sequence (DNA): TGCAGTGCTTCGCGGGGGCGCAGGCCCTACGAGCAGTACTTC.

Here the CDR3 reads CASSLRLVEHNEQFF. The DNA for the CDR3 is TGTGCCAGCAGCTTAAGACTAGTCGAGCACAATGAGCAGTTCTTC. The J gene is TRBJ2-1, the V gene TRBV7-6; D is possibly TRBD2 (6 bases). V lost 2 bases, J lost 5 bases, and 13 bases lay in between. The CDR3 consists of 15 residues. The V gene's germline CDR1 is SGHVS and CDR2 FNYEAQ.

The table lists this clonotype with a few counts. V gene TRBV6-1 combines with J gene TRBJ1-1; TRBD1 might be the D (6 bases). CDR3 size: 13 residues. The germline gives CDR1 MNHNS, CDR2 SASEGT. Trimming removed 6 bases at V and 10 bases at J, with 18 bases between. The CDR3 region has the DNA TGTGCCAGCAGCCCTTTACAGGGTTTCGGAGCTTTCTTT. It specifies CASSPLQGFGAFF.

The rearrangement joins TRBV7-9 to TRBJ1-3; 8 nucleotides align to TRBD1. The CDR3 length is 17 residues. Germline V CDR1 and CDR2: SEHNR, FQNEAQ (reference sequence). The V gene end was trimmed by 1 base and the J gene end by 0 bases; junction bases not matched to a gene: 5. CDR3 loop: CASSLVPDRGSGNTIYF. The CDR3 nucleotides are TGTGCCAGCAGCTTAGTCCCTGACAGGGGCTCTGGAAACACCATATATTTT.

The chain has TRBV5-1 and TRBJ1-1; 8 positions agree with TRBD1. CDR3 length: 18 amino acids. V was clipped by 0 bases and J by 3 bases; unmatched bases: 13. Germline V gene data show CDR1 as SGHRS and CDR2 as YFSETQ. The CDR3 loop reads CASSLAGQGASSYTEAFF. The CDR3 bases are TGCGCCAGCAGCTTGGCCGGGCAGGGGGCGAGTAGTTACACTGAAGCTTTCTTT. Filled out from reference TRBV5-1 and TRBJ1-1, the complete variable domain reads KAGVTQTPRYLIKTRGQQVTLSCSPISGHRSVSWYQQTPGQGLQFLFEYFSETQRNKGNFPGRFSGRQFSNSRSEMNVSTLELGDSALYLCASSLAGQGASSYTEAFFGQGTRLTVV.

This clonotype has more than one count but fewer than ten. V and J are TRBV24-1 and TRBJ2-1, with 8 positions matching TRBD1. With 4 bases clipped from V and 6 bases from J, the junction kept 4 bases outside the gene matches. Germline V gene lookup returns CDR1 KGHDR and CDR2 SFDVKD. This CDR3 is built from 14 residues. The CDR3 DNA reads as TGTGCCACCAGTGACCGCACAGGGGGCAATGAGCAGTTCTTC. It encodes CATSDRTGGNEQFF.

This clonotype was found a few times. The chain joins TRBV7-9 to TRBJ2-3; 7 bases align to TRBD2. J lost 10 bases, V lost 1 base, and 5 bases had no gene match. CDR1 and CDR2 from the germline V gene are SEHNR and FQNEAQ (reference sequence). This CDR3 comprises 13 residues. DNA for the CDR3: TGTGCCAGCAGCTTAGATAGCGGGCGGGCGCAGTATTTT. It translates to CASSLDSGRAQYF.

This clonotype was observed a few times. The chain recombines TRBV27 with TRBJ2-7, with 10 bases matching TRBD2. Looked up from germline, CDR1 is MNHEY and CDR2 is SMNVEV (reference sequence). This CDR3 region has 16 residues. V shed 4 bases, J shed 0 bases, and the junction held 6 bases outside the gene matches. CDR3 nucleotides: TGTGCCAGCAGTTGGACTAGCGGCCTCTACTCCTACGAGCAGTACTTC. This gives the protein CASSWTSGLYSYEQYF.

This clonotype turned up a few times. The chain couples TRBV6-5 to TRBJ1-6, with D perhaps TRBD1 (5 bases). The CDR3 is 14 residues long. V lost 1 base to trimming and J lost 6 bases, with 7 bases between them. CDR1 and CDR2 (germline): MNHEY, SVGAGI. CDR3 loop: CASSYFGGNSPLHF. As DNA, the CDR3 is TGTGCCAGCAGTTACTTCGGGGGTAATTCACCCCTCCACTTT.

There are a few counts of this clonotype. The genes are TRBV24-1 and TRBJ1-4; D uncertain. CDR1 is KGHDR, CDR2 SFDVKD, per germline. V lost 1 base, J lost 8 bases, and 10 bases lay in between. The CDR3 totals 14 residues. The CDR3, as DNA: TGTGCCACCAGTGATTTTTGGAGGGCGGAAAAACTGTTTTTT. Translated: CATSDFWRAEKLFF.

The chain employs TRBV6-2 or TRBV6-3 and TRBJ2-7; the match to TRBD1 covers 10 bases. Losses at the gene ends were 6 bases for V and 6 bases for J; bases not matched to a gene: 8. The CDR3 sequence is 14 residues long. From germline, CDR1 is MNHEY and CDR2 SVGEGT. CDR3 residues: CASRLRGTGVEQYF. Written as DNA, the CDR3 is TGTGCCAGCAGACTCCGGGGGACAGGGGTCGAGCAGTACTTC.

Ten or more counts support this clonotype. The chain employs TRBV5-6 and TRBJ2-1; no firm D call. This CDR3 has 12 residues. Trimming pared 0 bases from V and 9 bases from J, leaving 7 bases between. CDR1 and CDR2 (germline): SGHDT, YYEEEE. CDR3: CASSLAAGEQFF. CDR3 nucleotide sequence: TGTGCCAGCAGCTTGGCTGCAGGTGAGCAGTTCTTC.

The rearrangement joins TRBV28 to TRBJ2-2; D unresolved. CDR3 length: 12 residues. Germline values: CDR1 MDHEN, CDR2 SYDVKM. Trimming took 5 bases from V and 4 from J, leaving 5 bases between them. The CDR3 loop reads CASSKPTGELFF. The CDR3 DNA sequence: TGTGCCAGCAGTAAACCCACCGGGGAGCTGTTTTTT.

The genes are TRBV3-1 and TRBJ1-2; tentative D call: TRBD1 (5 bases). Per the germline V gene, CDR1 is LGHDT and CDR2 is YNNKEL (reference sequence). Trimming removed 0 bases at V and 8 bases at J, with 13 bases between. The CDR3 consists of 14 residues. The CDR3 DNA reads as TGTGCCAGCAGCCAAGATCCGACAGCTATGGGCTACACCTTC. This gives the protein CASSQDPTAMGYTF.

V usage is TRBV2 and J usage is TRBJ2-2; D is undetermined. Trimming took off 4 bases at V and 3 bases at J, with 12 bases between the two ends. Germline loops: CDR1 SNHLY, CDR2 FYNNEI. The length of the CDR3 is 15 residues. DNA of the CDR3: TGTGCCAGCAGTGTTTCAGGACCATACACCGGGGAGCTGTTTTTT. Amino acids: CASSVSGPYTGELFF.

The CDR3 sequence: CASSFSGTRGSEQYF. CDR3 sequence (DNA): TGCGCCAGCAGCTTTTCCGGGACACGGGGCTCCGAGCAGTACTTC. The chain carries TRBV5-1 and TRBJ2-7; perhaps TRBD1 as D (6 bases). Trimming took off 2 bases at V and 6 bases at J, with 18 bases between the two ends. The CDR3 is 15 residues long. CDR1 and CDR2 from the germline V gene are SGHRS and YFSETQ.

This clonotype showed up just a few times. The rearrangement links TRBV5-1 to TRBJ2-1; TRBD1 is a possible D gene (5 bases). From germline, CDR1 is SGHRS and CDR2 YFSETQ. This CDR3 has 15 amino acids. Deletions cut 4 bases from V and 5 bases from J, with 16 bases between. The CDR3 sequence: CASSARAALNNEQFF. The CDR3 bases are TGCGCCAGCAGCGCCAGGGCCGCCCTTAACAATGAGCAGTTCTTC.

The V gene is TRBV20-1, the J gene TRBJ2-3; tentatively, D is TRBD1 (5 bases). V lost 0 bases and J 7 bases, leaving 17 bases between the germline ends. The CDR3 totals 15 residues. The V gene's germline CDR1 is DFQATT and CDR2 SNEGSKA (reference sequence). CDR3 sequence reads: CSARDFRRGAHTQYF. CDR3 coding DNA: TGCAGTGCTAGAGATTTCCGTCGTGGGGCACATACGCAGTATTTT.

The genes are TRBV10-3 and TRBJ2-7; a weak D match, TRBD2 (5 bases). This CDR3 comprises 16 residues. V was shortened by 2 bases and J by 6 bases, with 20 bases between the two germline ends. The germline CDR1 and CDR2 sequences are ENHRY and SYGVKD. CDR3 protein: CAISEELAYRFGEQYF. CDR3 bases: TGTGCCATCAGTGAGGAGTTAGCGTATAGGTTTGGCGAGCAGTACTTC.

This clonotype came up a few times. This chain joins TRBV27 and TRBJ2-1, with 9 positions matching TRBD2. There are 15 residues in the CDR3. Losses at the gene ends were 2 bases for V and 7 bases for J; bases not matched to a gene: 6. Germline-derived CDR1 and CDR2 are MNHEY and SMNVEV (reference sequence). DNA for the CDR3: TGTGCCAGCAGTTTAAGACTAGCGGAGGGGAATGAGCAGTTCTTC. The encoded protein is CASSLRLAEGNEQFF.

The V and J genes are TRBV7-9 and TRBJ1-5; D uncertain. Deletions cut 5 bases from V and 6 bases from J, with 20 bases between. Germline V CDR1 and CDR2: SEHNR, FQNEAQ (reference sequence). The CDR3 contains 16 residues. This CDR3 is CASSDGWREEAQPQHF. CDR3 in DNA: TGTGCCAGCAGCGACGGGTGGAGGGAGGAAGCTCAGCCCCAGCATTTT.

This clonotype appeared a few times. The rearrangement joins TRBV9 to TRBJ1-2, with D unresolved. V was cut by 4 bases and J by 7 bases, with 17 bases left in between. There are 14 residues in the CDR3. Germline-derived CDR1 and CDR2 are SGDLS and YYNGEE. The CDR3 nucleotides are TGTGCCAGCAGCCCGGAGGGTCTCGTAGGTGGCTACACCTTC. This encodes CASSPEGLVGGYTF.

This clonotype was observed a few times. The genes are TRBV10-3 and TRBJ1-5, with 7 bases fitting TRBD1. This CDR3 is 14 amino acids long. Germline assignment: CDR1 ENHRY and CDR2 SYGVKD. V shed 5 bases, J shed 4 bases, and the junction held 5 bases outside the gene matches. Here the CDR3 reads CAISTGALNQPQHF. CDR3 DNA sequence: TGTGCCATCAGTACAGGGGCTCTTAATCAGCCCCAGCATTTT.

The chain uses TRBV5-1 and TRBJ2-7, with TRBD2 identical over 9 bases. CDR1 is SGHRS, CDR2 YFSETQ, per germline. The V and J ends lost 4 bases and 3 bases, in that order; junction bases with no gene match: 5. The CDR3 sequence is 14 residues long. In DNA form, the CDR3 reads TGCGCCAGCAGCCATAGCGGGAGTGGCTACGAGCAGTACTTC. Translation: CASSHSGSGYEQYF.

This clonotype was observed a few times. CDR3 sequence (DNA): TGTGCCAGCAGTTTTCCGGGCGATGAGCAGTTCTTC. It codes for CASSFPGDEQFF. The chain carries TRBV27 and TRBJ2-1; D uncertain. The CDR3 is made up of 12 amino acids. Germline V lookup: CDR1 MNHEY, CDR2 SMNVEV (reference sequence). Trimming removed 3 bases at V and 8 bases at J, with 8 bases between.

The chain is built from TRBV28 and TRBJ1-2, with D possibly being TRBD1 (6 bases). V lost 5 bases, J lost 4 bases, and 14 bases lay in between. Per the germline V gene, CDR1 is MDHEN and CDR2 is SYDVKM. This CDR3 region has 14 residues. The chain's CDR3 is CASSPPGQSYGYTF. DNA of the CDR3: TGTGCCAGCAGTCCTCCCGGACAGAGCTATGGCTACACCTTC.

The chain recombines TRBV4-1 with TRBJ2-7; D perhaps matches TRBD1 (6 bases). Trimming shortened V by 0 bases and J by 4 bases, and 16 bases separated the two germline ends. This CDR3 has 16 amino acids. The germline V gene encodes CDR1 MGHRA and CDR2 YSYEKL. The CDR3 DNA follows: TGCGCCAGCAGCCAAGAACCGGGACACGGACTTTACGAGCAGTACTTC. Protein: CASSQEPGHGLYEQYF.